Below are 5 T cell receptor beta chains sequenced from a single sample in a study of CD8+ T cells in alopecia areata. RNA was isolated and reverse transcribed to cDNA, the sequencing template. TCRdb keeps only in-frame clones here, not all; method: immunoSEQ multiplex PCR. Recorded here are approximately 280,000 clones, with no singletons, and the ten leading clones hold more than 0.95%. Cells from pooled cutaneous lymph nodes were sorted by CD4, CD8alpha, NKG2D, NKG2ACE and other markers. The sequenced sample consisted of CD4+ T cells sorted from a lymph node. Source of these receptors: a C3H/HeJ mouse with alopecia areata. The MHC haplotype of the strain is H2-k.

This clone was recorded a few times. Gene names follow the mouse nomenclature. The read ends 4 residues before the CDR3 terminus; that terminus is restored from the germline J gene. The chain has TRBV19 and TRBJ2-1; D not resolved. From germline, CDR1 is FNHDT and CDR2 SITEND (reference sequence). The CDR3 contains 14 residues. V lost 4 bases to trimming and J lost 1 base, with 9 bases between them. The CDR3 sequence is CASSPAGNYAEQFF. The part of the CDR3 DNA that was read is TGTGCCAGCAGTCCGGCAGGAAACTATGCT.

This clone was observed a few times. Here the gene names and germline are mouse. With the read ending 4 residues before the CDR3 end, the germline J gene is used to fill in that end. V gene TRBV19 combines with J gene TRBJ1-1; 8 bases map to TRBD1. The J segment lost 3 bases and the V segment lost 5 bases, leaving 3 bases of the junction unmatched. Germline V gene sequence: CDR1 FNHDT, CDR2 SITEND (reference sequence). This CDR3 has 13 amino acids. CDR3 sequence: CASRGQAYTEVFF. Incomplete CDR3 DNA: TGTGCCAGCAGGGGACAGGCGTACACA.

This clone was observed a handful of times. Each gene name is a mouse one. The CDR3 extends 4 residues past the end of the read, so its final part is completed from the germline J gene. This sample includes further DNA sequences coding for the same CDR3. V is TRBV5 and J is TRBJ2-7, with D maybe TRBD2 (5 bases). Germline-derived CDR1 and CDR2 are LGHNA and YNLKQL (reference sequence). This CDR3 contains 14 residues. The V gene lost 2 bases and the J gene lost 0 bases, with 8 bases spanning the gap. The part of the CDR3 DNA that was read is TGTGCCAGCAGCCAACTGGGTAGCTCCTAT. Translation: CASSQLGSSY. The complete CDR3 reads CASSQLGSSYEQYF.

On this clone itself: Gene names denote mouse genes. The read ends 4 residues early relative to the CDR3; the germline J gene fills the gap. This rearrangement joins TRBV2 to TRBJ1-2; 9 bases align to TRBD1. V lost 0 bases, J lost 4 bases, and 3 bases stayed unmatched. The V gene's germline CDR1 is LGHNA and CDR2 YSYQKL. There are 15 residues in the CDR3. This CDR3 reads CASSQEGQGASDYTF. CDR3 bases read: TGTGCCAGCAGCCAAGAGGGACAGGGAGCCTCC.

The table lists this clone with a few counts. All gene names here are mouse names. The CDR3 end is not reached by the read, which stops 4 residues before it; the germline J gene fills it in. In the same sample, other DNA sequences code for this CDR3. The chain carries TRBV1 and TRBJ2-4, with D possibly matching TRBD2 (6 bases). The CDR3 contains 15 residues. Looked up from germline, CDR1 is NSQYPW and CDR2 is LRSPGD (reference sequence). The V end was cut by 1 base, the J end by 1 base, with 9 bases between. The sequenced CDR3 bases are TGCACCTGCAGTGCAGCCTGGGGTGGTCAAAAC. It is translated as CTCSAAWGGQN. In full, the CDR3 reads CTCSAAWGGQNTLYF.